This TCR beta chain was found in a study of T cells in Graves' hyperthyroidism and ophthalmopathy. Whole-study results and caveats: Most clonotypes expanded in thyroid above 0.001 were likewise present in blood.

Ten or more counts support this clonotype. Its antigen is unidentified. PBMCs were collected from an approximately 10 ml volume of fresh peripheral blood. V was shortened by 4 bases and J by 3 bases, with 19 bases between the two germline ends. Germline CDR1 DFQATT, CDR2 SNEGSKA (reference sequence). The CDR3 runs to 16 residues. Regions amplified from RNA transcripts were the TCR beta CDR3 regions. The primer set for the first-round RT-PCR of the TCR CDR3 was HTBI. MiXCR, run by TCRdb on the multiplex PCR reads, gives a single entry per CDR3 protein. The sample lists approximately 600,000 distinct CDR3 sequences; about 14% were seen once.

The chain joins TRBV20-1 to TRBJ1-5; a possible D gene is TRBD1 (6 bases). The sequencing input was blood. The receptor was derived from a woman younger than 35 with Graves' ophthalmopathy. CDR3 DNA: TGCAGTGCTACCGTTACAGGGTACAACCTCAATCAGCCCCAGCATTTT. Translating it yields CSATVTGYNLNQPQHF.